This T cell receptor (beta chain) was profiled in a study of early T cells in non-severe SARS-CoV-2 infection. Overall study context: Sequencing was performed on bulk RNA from unsorted whole blood, leaving chains unpaired.

Many counts were recorded for this clonotype. Its antigen is currently unknown. Trimming cost V 0 bases and J 4 bases, with 10 bases left between them. Per the germline V gene, CDR1 is KGHSH and CDR2 is LQKENI. The CDR3 has 14 residues. Individually, cDNA molecules had unique molecular identifiers attached to them. TCRdb analysed the 5' RACE reads with MiXCR anew, one entry per CDR3 protein. The table includes about 33,000 distinct CDR3 sequences, approximately 5.2% detected once. Findings of the study overall: Matches to VDJdb favored anti-spike CD8 responses and missed private and CD4 specificities.

The receptor was derived from an adult who was a healthcare worker with PCR-confirmed SARS-CoV-2 infection or an uninfected control (not recorded which). The sequencing input was whole blood. The rearrangement links TRBV18 to TRBJ2-7; maybe TRBD1 (6 bases). The CDR3 loop is CASSPPGQGYEQYF. In DNA, the CDR3 is TGTGCCAGCTCACCACCGGGACAAGGTTACGAGCAGTACTTC.